These 14 T cell receptor beta chains share one sample of origin, sequenced in a study of Ad26.COV2.S vaccination and SARS-CoV-2 variants. Treatment described: about 20 received Ad26.COV2.S at low or high dose, single or two shots; several received placebo; per-sample allocation not given. Sampling was done on day 63 after the first vaccine or placebo injection. Produced via immunoSEQ multiplex PCR; TCRdb's table is partial and in-frame only. Counted here are some 390,000 clones, roughly 90% occurring once; the ten biggest clones make up under 2%. Sequenced here: peripheral blood, sampled in a trial of Ad26.COV2.S vaccine versus placebo. The receptors originated from a person aged 18-65 years who received the Ad26.COV2.S COVID-19 vaccine or a placebo.

The rearrangement links TRBV28 to TRBJ1-6, with unresolved D. Germline values: CDR1 MDHEN, CDR2 SYDVKM. The CDR3 runs to 15 residues. The V end lost 4 bases, the J end lost 7 bases, and 14 bases lay between the germline ends. The chain's CDR3 is CASSSRMGFNSPLHF. CDR3 DNA sequence: TGTGCCAGCAGTTCCCGGATGGGGTTCAATTCACCCCTCCACTTT.

The chain links TRBV28 to TRBJ1-1, with D unresolved. The V gene's germline CDR1 is MDHEN and CDR2 SYDVKM. V lost 3 bases to trimming and J lost 4 bases, with 9 bases between them. The CDR3 loop spans 13 amino acids. Here the CDR3 reads CASSFRAITEAFF. CDR3 bases: TGTGCCAGCAGTTTTAGGGCTATCACTGAAGCTTTCTTT. Together with reference TRBV28 and TRBJ1-1, the CDR3 gives the full variable domain: DVKVTQSSRYLVKRTGEKVFLECVQDMDHENMFWYRQDPGLGLRLIYFSYDVKMKEKGDIPEGYSVSREKKERFSLILESASTNQTSMYLCASSFRAITEAFFGQGTRLTVV.

This clone has only one observation. The rearrangement uses TRBV2 and TRBJ1-1; 8 bases are a match to TRBD1. Germline lookup yields CDR1 SNHLY and CDR2 FYNNEI. V lost 7 bases and J lost 5; bases outside the gene matches: 12. There are 15 residues in the CDR3. In nucleotides, the CDR3 is TGTGCCAGCATTCTCCAAACAGGGGGTGTAACTGAAGCTTTCTTT. Translated: CASILQTGGVTEAFF.

The chain carries TRBV6-2 or TRBV6-3 and TRBJ2-3; D is undetermined. The CDR3 totals 15 residues. Trimming stripped 4 bases from V and 4 bases from J, with 15 bases between. Germline-derived CDR1 and CDR2 are MNHEY and SVGEGT. The CDR3 DNA sequence: TGTGCCAGCAGTTCCCTAGGTGGGAATCCAGATACGCAGTATTTT. This gives the protein CASSSLGGNPDTQYF.

The chain links TRBV30 to TRBJ1-2; maybe TRBD1 (5 bases). In germline, CDR1 is GTSNPN, CDR2 SVGIG (reference sequence). This CDR3 spans 13 amino acids. V gave up 3 bases and J gave up 4 bases, with 12 bases separating them. CDR3 bases: TGTGCCTGGAGGGGCGGGGGTAGCTATGGCTACACCTTC. It encodes CAWRGGGSYGYTF. Full variable domain (outside the CDR3, taken from reference TRBV30 and TRBJ1-2): SQTIHQWPATLVQPVGSPLSLECTVEGTSNPNLYWYRQAAGRGLQLLFYSVGIGQISSEVPQNLSASRPQDRQFILSSKKLLLSDSGFYLCAWRGGGSYGYTFGSGTRLTVV.

This clone occurred a few times. V is TRBV27 and J is TRBJ2-7, with 9 bases that match TRBD1. Germline V CDR1 and CDR2: MNHEY, SMNVEV (reference sequence). V shed 2 bases, J shed 3 bases, and the junction held 5 bases outside the gene matches. The CDR3 sequence is 15 residues long. CDR3 in DNA: TGTGCCAGCAGTTTACGGGACAGGGCGCACTACGAGCAGTACTTC. It codes for CASSLRDRAHYEQYF.

The chain carries TRBV9 and TRBJ2-7; either TRBD1 or TRBD2 may supply D (5 bases each). The germline V gene encodes CDR1 SGDLS and CDR2 YYNGEE. This CDR3 is 14 amino acids long. V was clipped by 0 bases and J by 2 bases, with 9 bases between them. CDR3 loop: CASSVDPGPYEQYF. CDR3 bases: TGTGCCAGCAGCGTAGACCCGGGGCCCTACGAGCAGTACTTC.

Notes on this clone: Other DNA sequences in the same sample also yield this CDR3. The CDR3 region has the DNA TGTGCCAGCAGTTCAGCGGGAGGTTCCTACGAGCAGTACTTC. This sequence encodes CASSSAGGSYEQYF. This chain connects TRBV28 to TRBJ2-7; 9 bases are a match to TRBD2. V lost 4 bases, J lost 1 base, and 2 bases stayed unmatched. The length of the CDR3 is 14 residues. CDR1 and CDR2 from the germline V gene are MDHEN and SYDVKM.

The rearrangement joins TRBV30 to TRBJ1-6, with D possibly matching TRBD1 (6 bases). Looked up from germline, CDR1 is GTSNPN and CDR2 is SVGIG (reference sequence). Deletions cut 6 bases from V and 9 bases from J, with 18 bases between. This CDR3 is built from 14 residues. In DNA form, the CDR3 reads TGTGCCTGCACCATGGGGGGGCGCGGTTCACCCCTCCACTTT. Residues: CACTMGGRGSPLHF.

The CDR3 sequence is CASNEVLGTRGGEQFF. CDR3 bases: TGTGCCAGCAACGAAGTCTTGGGGACTAGAGGCGGTGAGCAGTTCTTC. The chain employs TRBV28 and TRBJ2-1, with TRBD2 matching over 8 bases. The V gene's germline CDR1 is MDHEN and CDR2 SYDVKM. V dropped 7 bases and J dropped 9; count of bases not matched to a gene: 17. The CDR3 spans 16 residues.

This clone was seen a single time. This chain connects TRBV18 to TRBJ1-4, with D possibly TRBD1 on 6 matching bases. V was pared by 6 bases and J by 8 bases, with 22 bases between. Germline lookup yields CDR1 KGHSH and CDR2 LQKENI. The CDR3 covers 16 residues. The CDR3 loop reads CASSLTAKGGQEKLFF. The DNA for the CDR3 is TGTGCCAGCTCCCTTACTGCTAAGGGGGGCCAAGAAAAACTGTTTTTT.

The chain employs TRBV28 and TRBJ1-1; unclear D gene. Germline CDR1 reads MDHEN; CDR2 reads SYDVKM. With 2 bases removed from V and 4 bases from J, the gap between germline ends came to 5 bases. CDR3 size: 12 residues. CDR3 in DNA: TGTGCCAGCAGTTTAAGAACCACTGAAGCTTTCTTT. The encoded protein is CASSLRTTEAFF. The variable domain in full, completed from reference TRBV28 and TRBJ1-1, reads DVKVTQSSRYLVKRTGEKVFLECVQDMDHENMFWYRQDPGLGLRLIYFSYDVKMKEKGDIPEGYSVSREKKERFSLILESASTNQTSMYLCASSLRTTEAFFGQGTRLTVV.

This clone has a single count. This chain connects TRBV7-6 to TRBJ2-3; D remains unclear. The CDR3 is made up of 14 amino acids. Deletions cut 1 base from V and 4 bases from J, with 9 bases between. Germline CDR1 is SGHVS and CDR2 is FNYEAQ. The CDR3 protein is CASSLEWSSDTQYF. CDR3 nucleotide sequence: TGTGCCAGCAGCTTAGAATGGTCCTCAGATACGCAGTATTTT. The full variable domain, completed using reference TRBV7-6 and TRBJ2-3, is GAGVSQSPRYKVTKRGQDVALRCDPISGHVSLYWYRQALGQGPEFLTYFNYEAQQDKSGLPNDRFSAERPEGSISTLTIQRTEQRDSAMYRCASSLEWSSDTQYFGPGTRLTVL.

The chain has TRBV13 and TRBJ2-7, with 10 positions matching TRBD1. In germline, CDR1 is PRHDT, CDR2 FYEKMQ (reference sequence). V gave up 6 bases and J gave up 1 base; unmatched junction bases: 6. This CDR3 has 15 amino acids. CDR3 sequence reads: CASRRQGAGSYEQYF. CDR3 nucleotides: TGTGCCAGCAGAAGACAGGGGGCAGGGTCCTACGAGCAGTACTTC.